A single sample is the source of the 30 T cell receptor beta chains below, sequenced in a study of PD-1 blockade in classical Hodgkin lymphoma. Every patient relapsed after autologous stem cell transplantation, and brentuximab vedotin exposure varied. Isolation of CD4+ T cells from thawed PBMCs was performed by magnetic negative selection. This table comes from immunoSEQ multiplex PCR, and its TCRdb copy is limited to in-frame clones, with some not included. The repertoire consists of 6,000 to 9,500 clones, with about nine tenths occurring once and the leading ten covering around 1.7%. The sample was CD4+ T cells from blood, taken at baseline. The receptors stem from a human donor with classical Hodgkin lymphoma.

The chain combines TRBV7-3 with TRBJ1-2; the D gene is possibly TRBD1 (6 bases). The germline V gene has CDR1 SGHTA and CDR2 FQGTGA. Trimming took off 7 bases at V and 8 bases at J, with 14 bases between the two ends. The length of the CDR3 is 12 residues. CDR3 coding DNA: TGTGCCAGCAACCTAAACAGGGCCGGCTACACCTTC. Translated, it gives CASNLNRAGYTF.

In its sample, this clone was seen a few times. The chain combines TRBV5-1 with TRBJ2-2; D could derive from TRBD1 or TRBD2 (5 bases each). Between the trimmed V and J ends, which lost 7 bases and 6 bases, there was a span of 13 bases. The germline CDR1 and CDR2 sequences are SGHRS and YFSETQ. The CDR3 contains 13 residues. The CDR3 DNA reads as TGCGCCAGCCGCAGGGACGGTTCCGGGGAGCTGTTTTTT. This sequence encodes CASRRDGSGELFF.

The rearrangement joins TRBV27 to TRBJ1-6; 7 nucleotides align to TRBD1. Per the germline V gene, CDR1 is MNHEY and CDR2 is SMNVEV (reference sequence). J lost 0 bases, V lost 6 bases, and 5 bases had no gene match. The CDR3 has 16 amino acids. The CDR3 is CASRLRGSSYNSPLHF. CDR3 coding DNA: TGTGCCAGCAGGCTCAGGGGGAGCTCCTATAATTCACCCCTCCACTTT.

The CDR3 is CASSVTGGRDTQYF. The DNA for the CDR3 is TGTGCCAGCAGCGTAACCGGGGGGCGGGATACGCAGTATTTT. This chain links TRBV9 with TRBJ2-3; tentative D call: TRBD2 (7 bases). This CDR3 comprises 14 residues. Germline assignment: CDR1 SGDLS and CDR2 YYNGEE. V was clipped by 1 base and J by 6 bases, with 12 bases between them.

In this sample, this clone turned up a few times. The V and J genes are TRBV6-5 and TRBJ1-6; 7 bases agree with TRBD1. Germline V CDR1 and CDR2: MNHEY, SVGAGI. J lost 5 bases, V lost 5 bases, and 6 bases had no gene match. CDR3 length equals 15 residues. The CDR3 DNA is TGTGCCAGCAGTAGACAGGGTATTGATAATTCACCCCTCCACTTT. This gives the protein CASSRQGIDNSPLHF.

V and J are TRBV19 and TRBJ1-6; 8 nucleotides agree with TRBD1. J gave up 7 bases and V 5 bases, and 7 bases lay outside the gene matches. In germline, CDR1 is LNHDA, CDR2 SQIVND (reference sequence). CDR3 size: 15 residues. The CDR3 region has the DNA TGTGCCAGTAGTCTCGGGACAGGAGGAAATTCACCCCTCCACTTT. Translation gives CASSLGTGGNSPLHF.

The V and J genes are TRBV7-2 and TRBJ1-2; D might be TRBD1 (5 bases). The V end lost 5 bases, the J end lost 5 bases, and 9 bases lay between the germline ends. The CDR3 consists of 12 residues. The germline gives CDR1 SGHTA, CDR2 FQGNSA. The CDR3 DNA is TGTGCCAGCAGCCTTCAGGGTTATGGCTACACCTTC. Translating it yields CASSLQGYGYTF.

The chain carries TRBV5-1 and TRBJ2-7, with no clear D. V gave up 6 bases and J gave up 5 bases, with 24 bases separating them. Germline lookup yields CDR1 SGHRS and CDR2 YFSETQ. The CDR3 spans 16 residues. CDR3 nucleotides: TGCGCCAGCACCGCCGTAGGCCCAGTAGTTCAGCACGAGCAGTACTTC. Encoded protein: CASTAVGPVVQHEQYF.

CDR3 residues: CASSWETGTNSPLHF. DNA of the CDR3: TGTGCCAGCAGCTGGGAGACAGGGACCAATTCACCCCTCCACTTT. The rearrangement links TRBV5-4 to TRBJ1-6; TRBD1 aligns across 7 bases. The CDR3 totals 15 residues. Germline loops: CDR1 SGHNT, CDR2 YYREEE (reference sequence). The V gene end was trimmed by 3 bases and the J gene end by 7 bases; junction bases not matched to a gene: 7.

V is TRBV18 and J is TRBJ1-4, with unresolved D. The germline V gene encodes CDR1 KGHSH and CDR2 LQKENI. Trimming took off 0 bases at V and 8 bases at J, with 7 bases between the two ends. The CDR3 length is 13 residues. The CDR3 here is CASSPPAGEKLFF. In nucleotides, the CDR3 is TGTGCCAGCTCACCACCTGCCGGGGAAAAACTGTTTTTT.

The table lists this clone with a few counts. J is TRBJ1-5 and V is TRBV6-5; no clear D gene. The V and J ends lost 6 bases and 1 base respectively, with 7 bases between them. This CDR3 has 13 amino acids. The germline V gene has CDR1 MNHEY and CDR2 SVGAGI. CDR3 bases: TGTGCCAGCAGGTTTGACAGCAATCAGCCCCAGCATTTT. This codes for CASRFDSNQPQHF.

V usage is TRBV30 and J usage is TRBJ2-5; 7 nucleotides line up with TRBD1. The ends lost 2 bases at V and 3 bases at J; junction bases unmatched: 0. The CDR3 spans 12 residues. Germline CDR1 GTSNPN, CDR2 SVGIG (reference sequence). The CDR3 sequence is CAWSQGEETQYF. The CDR3 DNA reads as TGTGCCTGGAGTCAGGGGGAAGAGACCCAGTACTTC.

The chain joins TRBV7-2 to TRBJ2-7, with 8 bases that match TRBD1. V lost 5 bases to trimming and J lost 6 bases; unmatched junction nucleotides: 12. The CDR3 loop spans 15 amino acids. Germline values: CDR1 SGHTA, CDR2 FQGNSA. CDR3: CASSRAGTGSGEQYF. CDR3 nucleotide sequence: TGTGCCAGCAGCCGCGCCGGGACAGGATCGGGCGAGCAGTACTTC.

The rearrangement uses TRBV10-3 and TRBJ2-1; 7 bases line up with TRBD2. V was pared by 7 bases and J by 9 bases, with 6 bases of the junction left unmatched. This CDR3 has 12 residues. Germline V gene lookup returns CDR1 ENHRY and CDR2 SYGVKD. CDR3 coding DNA: TGTGCCATCATGTCCGGGGGGAGTGAGCAGTTCTTC. Its protein product is CAIMSGGSEQFF.

This chain joins TRBV7-3 and TRBJ2-1; 12 positions agree with TRBD2. CDR1 is SGHTA and CDR2 is FQGTGA in the germline V gene. This CDR3 is built from 14 residues. The V gene end was trimmed by 4 bases and the J gene end by 9 bases; junction bases not matched to a gene: 4. CDR3 bases: TGTGCCAGCAGCTCCCTAGCGGGAGGGGCTGAGCAGTTCTTC. As protein: CASSSLAGGAEQFF.

The table lists this clone with a few counts. The chain has TRBV5-4 and TRBJ1-5; D not certain. Germline assignment: CDR1 SGHNT and CDR2 YYREEE (reference sequence). V gave up 4 bases and J gave up 7 bases, with 9 bases separating them. The CDR3 consists of 12 residues. The CDR3 is CASSQNNQPQHF. The CDR3 DNA reads TGTGCCAGCAGCCAGAATAACCAGCCCCAGCATTTT.

V is TRBV6-5 and J is TRBJ2-7; D possibly corresponds to TRBD1 (6 bases). Germline values: CDR1 MNHEY, CDR2 SVGAGI. The V end was cut by 0 bases, the J end by 6 bases, with 15 bases between. There are 15 residues in the CDR3. CDR3 amino acids: CASSYSGQLGSEQYF. The CDR3 bases are TGTGCCAGCAGTTACTCCGGACAGCTCGGAAGCGAGCAGTACTTC.

The chain joins TRBV5-1 to TRBJ2-1, with a weak D call TRBD1 (6 bases). Germline V gene sequence: CDR1 SGHRS, CDR2 YFSETQ. V was cut by 4 bases and J by 5 bases, with 16 bases left in between. The length of the CDR3 is 15 residues. CDR3: CASSLNTGFHNEQFF. CDR3 DNA: TGCGCCAGCAGCCTTAACACAGGGTTCCACAATGAGCAGTTCTTC.

The chain combines TRBV28 with TRBJ2-5; the D gene could be TRBD1 or TRBD2 (6 bases each). The CDR3 consists of 15 residues. V was pared by 3 bases and J by 5 bases, with 16 bases between. CDR1 and CDR2 from the germline V gene are MDHEN and SYDVKM. The CDR3 nucleotides are TGTGCCAGCAGTTTTAGGGGGGCAAGGGGGGAGACCCAGTACTTC. It encodes CASSFRGARGETQYF.

The chain combines TRBV5-4 with TRBJ1-2; 7 bases map to TRBD1. Germline V lookup: CDR1 SGHNT, CDR2 YYREEE (reference sequence). The CDR3 is made up of 16 amino acids. V lost 4 bases, J lost 1 base, and 10 bases stayed unmatched. The CDR3, as DNA: TGTGCCAGCAGCCCAAACAGACAGGGAATTAACTATGGCTACACCTTC. Translated, it gives CASSPNRQGINYGYTF.

This chain joins TRBV6-5 and TRBJ1-6; a weak D match, TRBD1 (5 bases). V shed 8 bases and J shed 10 bases, with 15 bases lying between them. Germline V gene data show CDR1 as MNHEY and CDR2 as SVGAGI. The CDR3 totals 13 residues. CDR3 sequence reads: CASLRGFGSPLHF. CDR3 nucleotides: TGTGCCAGCCTACGGGGGTTCGGATCACCCCTCCACTTT.

The chain carries TRBV6-6 and TRBJ2-5; TRBD2 is a possible D gene (6 bases). The V end lost 6 bases, the J end lost 1 base, and 15 bases lay between the germline ends. Germline V gives CDR1 MNHNY, CDR2 SVGAGI (reference sequence). This CDR3 has 15 residues. CDR3 bases: TGTGCCAGCAGACGGGAGACAGACACCCAAGAGACCCAGTACTTC. Translation gives CASRRETDTQETQYF.

J is TRBJ1-1 and V is TRBV19; 10 nucleotides align to TRBD1. V gave up 4 bases and J gave up 4 bases; unmatched junction bases: 3. Germline V CDR1 and CDR2: LNHDA, SQIVND (reference sequence). CDR3 length: 14 amino acids. The CDR3 nucleotides read TGTGCCAGTAGTACTTGGACAGGGGGCACTGAAGCTTTCTTT. As protein: CASSTWTGGTEAFF.

This chain uses TRBV5-1 with TRBJ2-7, with D possibly TRBD2 on 5 matching bases. CDR3 length equals 15 residues. Trimming shortened V by 0 bases and J by 0 bases, and 10 bases separated the two germline ends. The germline V gene encodes CDR1 SGHRS and CDR2 YFSETQ. CDR3 in amino acids: CASSLVRGYSYEQYF. The CDR3 bases are TGCGCCAGCAGCTTGGTACGGGGTTACTCCTACGAGCAGTACTTC.

J is TRBJ2-7 and V is TRBV28; D uncertain. The length of the CDR3 is 13 residues. Trimming shortened V by 5 bases and J by 8 bases, and 16 bases separated the two germline ends. CDR1 and CDR2 from the germline V gene are MDHEN and SYDVKM. As DNA, the CDR3 is TGTGCCAGCAGTCCACCCCCAACCTTCCAGCAGTACTTC. Amino acid sequence: CASSPPPTFQQYF.

The V gene is TRBV11-1, the J gene TRBJ1-1; D is ambiguous. CDR1 and CDR2 from the germline V gene are SGHAT and FQDESV (reference sequence). The V end was cut by 5 bases, the J end by 5 bases, with 12 bases between. CDR3 length: 13 amino acids. CDR3 nucleotides: TGTGCCAGCAGCGTTGATAGAGGGACTGAAGCTTTCTTT. Translation gives CASSVDRGTEAFF.

The genes are TRBV7-3 and TRBJ2-2, with D perhaps assigned TRBD1 or TRBD2 (5 bases each). This CDR3 contains 14 residues. The germline V gene encodes CDR1 SGHTA and CDR2 FQGTGA. V lost 2 bases, J lost 8 bases, and 12 bases lay in between. CDR3 in amino acids: CASSLVGVGGELFF. The DNA for the CDR3 is TGTGCCAGCAGCTTAGTGGGGGTCGGTGGGGAGCTGTTTTTT. Full variable domain (rest looked up from reference TRBV7-3 and TRBJ2-2): GAGVSQTPSNKVTEKGKYVELRCDPISGHTALYWYRQSLGQGPEFLIYFQGTGAADDSGLPNDRFFAVRPEGSVSTLKIQRTERGDSAVYLCASSLVGVGGELFFGEGSRLTVL.

This clone has only one observation. This chain joins TRBV18 and TRBJ1-2; TRBD1 matches at 9 bases. This CDR3 is 16 amino acids long. Germline V gene lookup returns CDR1 KGHSH and CDR2 LQKENI. After removal of 3 bases from V and 1 base from J, the junction contained 6 bases not matched to a gene. The CDR3 region is CASSPQQGALNYGYTF. In nucleotides, the CDR3 is TGTGCCAGCTCACCCCAACAGGGGGCTCTTAACTATGGCTACACCTTC. Using reference TRBV18 and TRBJ1-2 for the parts outside the CDR3, the full variable domain is NAGVMQNPRHLVRRRGQEARLRCSPMKGHSHVYWYRQLPEEGLKFMVYLQKENIIDESGMPKERFSAEFPKEGPSILRIQQVVRGDSAAYFCASSPQQGALNYGYTFGSGTRLTVV.

The gene calls are TRBV7-3 and TRBJ2-7; D might be TRBD2 (5 bases). This CDR3 spans 13 amino acids. The ends were cut back, 5 bases at V and 3 bases at J, with 11 bases in the middle. Germline CDR1 and CDR2: SGHTA and FQGTGA. CDR3 in amino acids: CASSPLEGYEQYF. Here the CDR3 DNA reads TGTGCCAGCAGCCCCCTTGAGGGCTACGAGCAGTACTTC.

The rearrangement links TRBV7-2 to TRBJ2-7, with D maybe TRBD1 (5 bases). This CDR3 has 15 residues. Trimming pared 4 bases from V and 0 bases from J, leaving 13 bases between. CDR1 is SGHTA, CDR2 FQGNSA, per germline. The CDR3 loop is CASSSQTASSYEQYF. The CDR3 region has the DNA TGTGCCAGCAGCTCACAGACAGCGAGCTCCTACGAGCAGTACTTC.